The following is a T cell receptor (beta chain) sequence with its context. Germline V gene sequence: CDR1 SGHNT, CDR2 YYREEE (reference sequence). CDR3 length equals 16 residues. J lost 4 bases, V lost 3 bases, and 5 bases had no gene match. This sample was taken from a study of blood T cell repertoires in COVID-19. Repertoires were generated with immunoSEQ multiplex PCR, while TCRdb's copy carries only in-frame clones and drops some. The sample contains some 150,000 clones, about 86% of which appear only once. The TCR was taken from a man younger than 35 with active or convalescent COVID-19. Source material: peripheral blood. The rearrangement uses TRBV5-4 and TRBJ2-2, with TRBD2 matching 11 bases. The CDR3 here is CASSSRLAGSTGELFF. The CDR3 DNA is TGTGCCAGCAGCTCGCGACTAGCGGGAAGCACCGGGGAGCTGTTTTTT.